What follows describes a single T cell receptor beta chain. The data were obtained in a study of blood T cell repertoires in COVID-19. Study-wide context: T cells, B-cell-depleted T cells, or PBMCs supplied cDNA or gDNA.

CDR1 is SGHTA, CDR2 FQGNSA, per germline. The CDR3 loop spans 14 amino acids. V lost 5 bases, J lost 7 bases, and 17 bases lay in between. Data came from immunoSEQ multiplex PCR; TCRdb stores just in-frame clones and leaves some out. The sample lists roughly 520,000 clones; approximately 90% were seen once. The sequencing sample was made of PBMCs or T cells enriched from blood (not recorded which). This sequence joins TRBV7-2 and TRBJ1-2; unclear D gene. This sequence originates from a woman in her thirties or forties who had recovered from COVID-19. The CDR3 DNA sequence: TGTGCCAGCAGCGTGGGCCAGAGAACTGCTGGCTACACCTTC. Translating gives CASSVGQRTAGYTF.